This TCR beta chain is drawn from a study of identifying expanded T cells in peripheral blood. General study findings and limits: Variance in clone template counts between roughly two-week samples significantly increased with total template count across all healthy donors. Differentially abundant clones: around 1.2 between replicates, 15 to 17 at 2 to 3 weeks, 19 to 20 at four.

Concerning this clone itself: The antigen is not known.

Collection occurred without any documented infections or immune events in donors. This CDR3 contains 14 residues. Germline V gene sequence: CDR1 SGHDT, CDR2 YYEEEE. V lost 2 bases, J lost 0 bases, and 9 bases lay in between. Sequenced by immunoSEQ multiplex PCR; TCRdb stores in-frame clones only, minus some. The data hold approximately 81,000 clones, with 80% to 85% observed a single time. The V gene is TRBV5-6, the J gene TRBJ2-7; a possible D gene is TRBD1 (6 bases). The receptor's source is a person between 18 and 70 years old in good health. Sequencing was done on a sample of blood. CDR3 amino acids: CASSFDRSSYEQYF. The CDR3, as DNA: TGTGCCAGCAGCTTCGACAGGAGCTCCTACGAGCAGTACTTC. Based on the CDR3 plus reference TRBV5-6 and TRBJ2-7, the full variable domain is DAGVTQSPTHLIKTRGQQVTLRCSPKSGHDTVSWYQQALGQGPQFIFQYYEEEERQRGNFPDRFSGHQFPNYSSELNVNALLLGDSALYLCASSFDRSSYEQYFGPGTRLTVT.